This passage covers 8 T cell receptor beta chains from one sample sequenced in a study of T cell responses to AZD1222 COVID-19 vaccine. Assay: immunoSEQ multiplex PCR; the TCRdb copy retains only in-frame clones and omits some. The sample shows fewer than 120,000 clones, around nine tenths of them seen only once. The input for sequencing was peripheral blood, taken 28 days after the second AZD1222 dose. The receptors originated from an adult who received the AZD1222 COVID-19 vaccine.

This rearrangement joins TRBV10-3 to TRBJ1-1; D ambiguous. The V gene's germline CDR1 is ENHRY and CDR2 SYGVKD. Deletions cut 3 bases from V and 0 bases from J, with 8 bases between. The CDR3 extends over 14 amino acids. CDR3 amino acids: CAISDRQLNTEAFF. The CDR3 DNA follows: TGTGCCATCAGTGATAGACAACTGAACACTGAAGCTTTCTTT.

The genes are TRBV4-3 and TRBJ1-1; D may be TRBD1 (5 bases). Trimming removed 0 bases at V and 0 bases at J, with 20 bases between. This CDR3 has 19 residues. Per germline, CDR1 LGHNA and CDR2 YSLEER. The CDR3 sequence is CASSQELRQSLGMNTEAFF. For the CDR3, the DNA is TGCGCCAGCAGCCAAGAATTACGACAGAGCTTGGGAATGAACACTGAAGCTTTCTTT.

The gene calls are TRBV9 and TRBJ2-5; 8 bases are a match to TRBD2. V trimming: 0 bases; J trimming: 5 bases; junction bases outside the gene matches: 3. CDR3 length equals 14 residues. Germline loops: CDR1 SGDLS, CDR2 YYNGEE. The CDR3 region is CASSVGLASETQYF. The CDR3 region has the DNA TGTGCCAGCAGCGTAGGACTAGCGAGCGAGACCCAGTACTTC.

J is TRBJ2-1 and V is TRBV2; the D is unclear. The CDR3 spans 13 residues. The germline gives CDR1 SNHLY, CDR2 FYNNEI. The ends were cut back, 2 bases at V and 4 bases at J, with 6 bases in the middle. As DNA, the CDR3 is TGTGCCAGCAGTGAACTTGGGTACAATGAGCAGTTCTTC. It translates to CASSELGYNEQFF.

This chain connects TRBV7-2 to TRBJ2-7; D gene uncertain. Germline loops: CDR1 SGHTA, CDR2 FQGNSA. CDR3 size: 13 residues. Trimming removed 2 bases from V and 2 bases from J, with 7 bases in between. The CDR3 loop reads CASSLRHTYEQYF. CDR3 nucleotide sequence: TGTGCCAGCAGCTTACGACATACCTACGAGCAGTACTTC.

CDR3 bases: TGTGCCAGCAGCCTTTGGACAGCAATCACCCTAGGTGGCTACACCTTC. Its translation: CASSLWTAITLGGYTF. The rearrangement links TRBV7-8 to TRBJ1-2, with TRBD1 as a possible D gene (6 bases). V was cut by 5 bases and J by 7 bases, with 23 bases left in between. Germline lookup yields CDR1 SGHVS and CDR2 FQNEAQ. CDR3 size: 16 residues.

The chain is built from TRBV12-3 or TRBV12-4 and TRBJ1-2; TRBD1 might be the D (6 bases). This CDR3 is 12 amino acids long. V was shortened by 3 bases and J by 7 bases, with 9 bases between the two germline ends. DNA for the CDR3: TGTGCCAGCAGTTTCGGGGGCGTTGGCTACACCTTC. As protein: CASSFGGVGYTF.

The rearrangement joins TRBV15 to TRBJ2-5; D is unresolved. Germline V gives CDR1 LNHNV, CDR2 YYDKDF (reference sequence). V shed 0 bases and J shed 1 base, with 6 bases lying between them. The CDR3 has 14 residues. The CDR3, as DNA: TGTGCCACCAGCAGAGATCTGGCCCAAGAGACCCAGTACTTC. Translating gives CATSRDLAQETQYF.